This T cell receptor (beta chain) was observed in a study of blood T cell repertoires in COVID-19. Looking at the study overall: Some COVID-19 samples were acute and others convalescent; all came from the United States, Italy and Spain. Sources were T cells, B-cell-depleted T cells, or PBMCs; the material itself was cDNA or gDNA.

The CDR3 covers 13 residues. Trimming pared 3 bases from V and 0 bases from J, leaving 3 bases between. The germline gives CDR1 MNHNY, CDR2 SVGAGI (reference sequence). Some clones are missing from TCRdb's copy, which holds only in-frame ones; the method was immunoSEQ multiplex PCR. The sample holds a few hundred thousand clones, 70% to 90% seen once. The Seattle patients, enrolled during active infection, were followed longitudinally. The sample comprised peripheral blood. The chain employs TRBV6-6 and TRBJ1-3, with D uncertain. The sequence was obtained from a human donor with COVID-19, enrolled during active disease. The donor label of this sample is uncertain. In DNA form, the CDR3 reads TGTGCCAGCAGTTATCACTCTGGAAACACCATATATTTT. Translated, it gives CASSYHSGNTIYF.